The 24 T cell receptor beta chains given below trace back to one sample, sequenced in a study of T cell repertoires in cytomegalovirus infection. TCRdb analysed the reads with MiXCR anew, one entry per CDR3 protein. The sample lists fewer than 550,000 distinct CDR3 sequences; around 27% were seen once. What was sequenced was PBMCs. The receptors come from a human donor in good health (CMV status not recorded). Some clones in this sample may be carry-over from other donors' samples.

This chain connects TRBV6-2 or TRBV6-3 to TRBJ2-7, with D perhaps given as TRBD1 or TRBD2 (5 bases each). Germline V gene sequence: CDR1 MNHEY, CDR2 SVGEGT. V lost 6 bases to trimming and J lost 4 bases, with 13 bases between them. CDR3 size: 13 residues. The CDR3 nucleotides read TGTGCCAGCAGGCCCCCGGGACGGTACGAGCAGTACTTC. Residues: CASRPPGRYEQYF.

The CDR3: CASSPAGGSYEQYV. In DNA, the CDR3 is TGTGCCAGCAGTCCTGCTGGGGGATCCTACGAGCAGTACGTC. J is TRBJ2-7 and V is TRBV27; perhaps D is TRBD1 or TRBD2 (5 bases each). The V gene's germline CDR1 is MNHEY and CDR2 SMNVEV (reference sequence). CDR3 length equals 14 residues. Between the trimmed V and J ends, which lost 5 bases and 1 base, there was a span of 12 bases.

This clonotype was counted between two and nine times. V gene TRBV4-1 combines with J gene TRBJ1-4; D perhaps matches TRBD1 (5 bases). V was trimmed by 6 bases and J by 8 bases, leaving 10 bases between them. Germline V lookup: CDR1 MGHRA, CDR2 YSYEKL. The CDR3 contains 12 residues. The CDR3 DNA follows: TGCGCCAGCAGAGGGACCGCCGAAAAACTGTTTTTT. It translates to CASRGTAEKLFF.

This clonotype was detected only a few times. V and J are TRBV7-9 and TRBJ2-5, with 10 bases that match TRBD1. V dropped 7 bases and J dropped 5; count of bases not matched to a gene: 10. The CDR3 has 15 residues. CDR1 and CDR2 (germline): SEHNR, FQNEAQ (reference sequence). The CDR3, as DNA: TGTGCCAGCACCGAAGCGACAGGGGGCGGTGAGACCCAGTACTTC. This sequence encodes CASTEATGGGETQYF. Full variable domain (remainder filled in from reference TRBV7-9 and TRBJ2-5): DTGVSQNPRHKITKRGQNVTFRCDPISEHNRLYWYRQTLGQGPEFLTYFQNEAQLEKSRLLSDRFSAERPKGSFSTLEIQRTEQGDSAMYLCASTEATGGGETQYFGPGTRLLVL.

The CDR3, as DNA: TGCAGTGCCCGAGACACTAGCGGGAGATCCTACGAGCAGTACTTC. Its protein is CSARDTSGRSYEQYF. This chain links TRBV20-1 with TRBJ2-7, with TRBD2 matching 11 bases. The germline V gene has CDR1 DFQATT and CDR2 SNEGSKA (reference sequence). Trimming cost V 6 bases and J 1 base; bases outside gene matches: 8. The CDR3 contains 15 residues.

V and J are TRBV11-2 and TRBJ2-6; 7 bases match TRBD1. Trimming cost V 5 bases and J 1 base; bases outside gene matches: 8. The germline CDR1 and CDR2 sequences are SGHAT and FQNNGV. The CDR3 is 17 amino acids. CDR3 sequence: CASSPRQGVSGANVLTF. For the CDR3, the DNA is TGTGCCAGCAGCCCCCGGCAGGGGGTATCTGGGGCCAACGTCCTGACTTTC.

This chain joins TRBV18 and TRBJ2-7; TRBD1 agrees at 7 bases. J lost 2 bases, V lost 6 bases, and 4 bases had no gene match. The CDR3 spans 13 residues. Germline V gives CDR1 KGHSH, CDR2 LQKENI. In DNA form, the CDR3 reads TGTGCCAGCTCGCGCGACAGGGCCTACGAGCAGTACGTC. Protein product: CASSRDRAYEQYV.

The table lists this clonotype with many counts. The gene calls are TRBV7-2 and TRBJ1-4; a weak D match, TRBD1 (5 bases). Germline V CDR1 and CDR2: SGHTA, FQGNSA. Trimming left V 1 base short and J 6 bases short, with 9 bases between. The CDR3 has 14 amino acids. The CDR3 is CASSLDRGHEKLFF. DNA of the CDR3: TGTGCCAGCAGCTTAGATAGGGGACATGAAAAACTGTTTTTT.

This clonotype was counted a few times. The rearrangement uses TRBV10-2 and TRBJ2-3, with 8 bases fitting TRBD2. With V trimmed by 3 bases and J by 3 bases, 8 bases remained unmatched. The germline V gene encodes CDR1 WSHSY and CDR2 SAAADI. The CDR3 is made up of 16 amino acids. This CDR3 is CASSERGGGSTDTQYF. CDR3 nucleotide sequence: TGCGCCAGCAGTGAACGGGGGGGGGGAAGTACAGATACGCAGTATTTT.

The sample holds a few counts of this clonotype. The V call is TRBV19, the J call TRBJ2-3; 11 bases align to TRBD2. Trimming at V came to 7 bases and at J to 3 bases, leaving 6 bases not matched to a gene. The CDR3 has 15 residues. The V gene's germline CDR1 is LNHDA and CDR2 SQIVND (reference sequence). CDR3 DNA: TGTGCCAGTAAGCCACTAGCGGGAGCTACAGATACGCAGTATTTT. It encodes CASKPLAGATDTQYF. Together with reference TRBV19 and TRBJ2-3, the CDR3 gives the full variable domain: DGGITQSPKYLFRKEGQNVTLSCEQNLNHDAMYWYRQDPGQGLRLIYYSQIVNDFQKGDIAEGYSVSREKKESFPLTVTSAQKNPTAFYLCASKPLAGATDTQYFGPGTRLTVL.

The chain couples TRBV6-2 or TRBV6-3 to TRBJ1-1; possibly TRBD1 for D (6 bases). The length of the CDR3 is 18 residues. Per germline, CDR1 MNHEY and CDR2 SVGEGT. The V and J ends lost 0 bases and 1 base respectively, with 18 bases between them. Here the CDR3 reads CASSYSNTLGAANTEAFF. CDR3 coding DNA: TGTGCCAGCAGTTACTCGAACACCCTGGGGGCCGCGAACACTGAAGCTTTCTTT.

At least ten counts were recorded for this clonotype. The chain joins TRBV11-2 to TRBJ2-3; D not resolved. This CDR3 is 14 amino acids long. CDR1 is SGHAT and CDR2 is FQNNGV in the germline V gene. Trimming cost V 0 bases and J 0 bases, with 4 bases left between them. The CDR3 nucleotides read TGTGCCAGCAGCTTAGACAGCAGCACAGATACGCAGTATTTT. Residues: CASSLDSSTDTQYF.

CDR3 bases: TGTGCCACCAGTGATTCTGGGGGAGTGAACAATGAGCAGTTCTTC. Translation gives CATSDSGGVNNEQFF. The J gene is TRBJ2-1, the V gene TRBV24-1; D is tentatively TRBD1 or TRBD2 (5 bases each). V lost 2 bases, J lost 5 bases, and 12 bases lay in between. The CDR3 contains 15 residues. In germline, CDR1 is KGHDR, CDR2 SFDVKD.

This rearrangement joins TRBV19 to TRBJ2-2; the D gene is possibly TRBD2 (5 bases). This CDR3 region has 16 residues. Germline CDR1 is LNHDA and CDR2 is SQIVND (reference sequence). V gave up 3 bases and J gave up 0 bases, with 11 bases separating them. Written as DNA, the CDR3 is TGTGCCAGTAGTATCCCGCTGGACTCGAACACCGGGGAGCTGTTTTTT. Translation gives CASSIPLDSNTGELFF.

In this sample, this clonotype turned up a few times. The chain joins TRBV5-1 to TRBJ2-1; no clear D. The CDR3 is 15 residues long. The germline V gene has CDR1 SGHRS and CDR2 YFSETQ. V lost 3 bases and J 8 bases, leaving 18 bases between the germline ends. The CDR3 reads CASSSLPDSFDEQFF. Written as DNA, the CDR3 is TGCGCCAGCAGCTCTCTTCCTGACTCTTTCGATGAGCAGTTCTTC. Drawing the rest from reference TRBV5-1 and TRBJ2-1, the complete variable domain is KAGVTQTPRYLIKTRGQQVTLSCSPISGHRSVSWYQQTPGQGLQFLFEYFSETQRNKGNFPGRFSGRQFSNSRSEMNVSTLELGDSALYLCASSSLPDSFDEQFFGPGTRLTVL.

The chain uses TRBV12-3 or TRBV12-4 and TRBJ1-4; unclear D gene. The CDR3 totals 12 residues. The V and J ends lost 3 bases and 10 bases respectively, with 9 bases between them. For the CDR3, the DNA is TGTGCCAGCAGTTTTGAGCTAGGAAAACTGTTTTTT. Translated: CASSFELGKLFF.

This clonotype has more than one count but fewer than ten. The chain carries TRBV3-1 and TRBJ2-2, with 7 bases identical to TRBD2. The germline V gene encodes CDR1 LGHDT and CDR2 YNNKEL (reference sequence). With V trimmed by 1 base and J by 5 bases, 13 bases remained unmatched. This CDR3 is built from 18 residues. This CDR3 reads CASSQAWGRAAGTGELFF. The CDR3 region has the DNA TGTGCCAGCAGCCAAGCTTGGGGGAGGGCCGCGGGGACCGGGGAGCTGTTTTTT.

The chain joins TRBV19 to TRBJ1-5; tentative D call: TRBD1 (6 bases). The V end lost 5 bases, the J end lost 3 bases, and 14 bases lay between the germline ends. The CDR3 is made up of 15 amino acids. Germline V gives CDR1 LNHDA, CDR2 SQIVND (reference sequence). The CDR3 DNA sequence: TGTGCCAGTAGTGACAGGCCTCCCCCCAATCAGCCCCAGCATTTT. It specifies CASSDRPPPNQPQHF.

The chain employs TRBV20-1 and TRBJ1-5; D not certain. From germline, CDR1 is DFQATT and CDR2 SNEGSKA (reference sequence). The CDR3 covers 13 residues. V was trimmed by 6 bases and J by 9 bases, leaving 18 bases between them. CDR3 in amino acids: CSAPAEGARPQHF. The CDR3 DNA is TGCAGTGCACCAGCAGAGGGTGCAAGGCCCCAGCATTTT.

In this sample, this clonotype turned up many times. CDR3 bases: TGTGCCAGCAGCTTAGGAACGACGGGCTTTGAGACTGAAGCTTTCTTT. Protein product: CASSLGTTGFETEAFF. This chain uses TRBV7-6 with TRBJ1-1, with D uncertain. Trimming cost V 1 base and J 5 bases, with 17 bases left between them. The V gene's germline CDR1 is SGHVS and CDR2 FNYEAQ. The CDR3 has 16 residues. The variable domain in full, completed from reference TRBV7-6 and TRBJ1-1, reads GAGVSQSPRYKVTKRGQDVALRCDPISGHVSLYWYRQALGQGPEFLTYFNYEAQQDKSGLPNDRFSAERPEGSISTLTIQRTEQRDSAMYRCASSLGTTGFETEAFFGQGTRLTVV.

This chain joins TRBV11-2 and TRBJ2-2, with 9 bases that match TRBD1. Germline V lookup: CDR1 SGHAT, CDR2 FQNNGV. The CDR3 spans 15 residues. The V segment lost 4 bases and the J segment 6 bases; nucleotides outside the gene matches: 6. The CDR3 nucleotides are TGTGCCAGCAGCTCCGGGGACAGGGTTTCCGGGGAGCTGTTTTTT. Amino acids: CASSSGDRVSGELFF.

The rearrangement uses TRBV29-1 and TRBJ2-2; TRBD1 is a possible D gene (6 bases). Trimming left V 7 bases short and J 9 bases short, with 15 bases between. CDR1 and CDR2 (germline): SQVTM, ANQGSEA. The CDR3 is 12 residues long. CDR3 residues: CSGSQGSRELFF. The CDR3 coding sequence is TGCAGCGGATCGCAGGGGTCAAGGGAGCTGTTTTTT.

The chain carries TRBV10-3 and TRBJ2-5, with 7 bases fitting TRBD1. The ends lost 10 bases at V and 3 bases at J; junction bases unmatched: 5. The CDR3 consists of 12 residues. Germline values: CDR1 ENHRY, CDR2 SYGVKD. The DNA for the CDR3 is TGTGCCACGGGACAGCTGAAAGAGACCCAGTACTTC. It codes for CATGQLKETQYF.

There are a few counts of this clonotype. This chain joins TRBV6-1 and TRBJ1-2; TRBD1 might be the D (5 bases). Per germline, CDR1 MNHNS and CDR2 SASEGT. Deletions cut 2 bases from V and 4 bases from J, with 11 bases between. The length of the CDR3 is 14 residues. The CDR3: CASSESDSPYGYTF. The CDR3 nucleotides are TGTGCCAGCAGTGAAAGCGACAGTCCCTATGGCTACACCTTC.